Given below is one T cell receptor (beta chain) in context. As originally analysed: Amplification with reference gene primers provided the estimates of nucleated cell counts. Only in-frame clones appear in the TCRdb table, and some are missing; sequencing was by immunoSEQ multiplex PCR. That table supplies the V and J calls and clone size; D and trimming were determined from the DNA. The table shows under 250,000 clones, with over 75% occurring only once. This entry is derived from a study of blood T cell repertoires in COVID-19. The wider study: Samples taken during acute and convalescent COVID-19 were collected in the United States, Italy and Spain. Sources were T cells, B-cell-depleted T cells, or PBMCs; the material itself was cDNA or gDNA.

There are 17 residues in the CDR3. V was cut by 0 bases and J by 3 bases, with 17 bases left in between. Germline V gene lookup returns CDR1 SGHAT and CDR2 FQNNGV. The genes are TRBV11-2 and TRBJ1-2; the D gene is possibly TRBD1 (5 bases). This sequence was found in a human donor in a cohort sampled during active COVID-19. Material: peripheral blood. The CDR3 DNA reads TGTGCCAGCAGCTTAGATCTTATTGGGGGGGTCGACTATGGCTACACCTTC. Translated, it gives CASSLDLIGGVDYGYTF.